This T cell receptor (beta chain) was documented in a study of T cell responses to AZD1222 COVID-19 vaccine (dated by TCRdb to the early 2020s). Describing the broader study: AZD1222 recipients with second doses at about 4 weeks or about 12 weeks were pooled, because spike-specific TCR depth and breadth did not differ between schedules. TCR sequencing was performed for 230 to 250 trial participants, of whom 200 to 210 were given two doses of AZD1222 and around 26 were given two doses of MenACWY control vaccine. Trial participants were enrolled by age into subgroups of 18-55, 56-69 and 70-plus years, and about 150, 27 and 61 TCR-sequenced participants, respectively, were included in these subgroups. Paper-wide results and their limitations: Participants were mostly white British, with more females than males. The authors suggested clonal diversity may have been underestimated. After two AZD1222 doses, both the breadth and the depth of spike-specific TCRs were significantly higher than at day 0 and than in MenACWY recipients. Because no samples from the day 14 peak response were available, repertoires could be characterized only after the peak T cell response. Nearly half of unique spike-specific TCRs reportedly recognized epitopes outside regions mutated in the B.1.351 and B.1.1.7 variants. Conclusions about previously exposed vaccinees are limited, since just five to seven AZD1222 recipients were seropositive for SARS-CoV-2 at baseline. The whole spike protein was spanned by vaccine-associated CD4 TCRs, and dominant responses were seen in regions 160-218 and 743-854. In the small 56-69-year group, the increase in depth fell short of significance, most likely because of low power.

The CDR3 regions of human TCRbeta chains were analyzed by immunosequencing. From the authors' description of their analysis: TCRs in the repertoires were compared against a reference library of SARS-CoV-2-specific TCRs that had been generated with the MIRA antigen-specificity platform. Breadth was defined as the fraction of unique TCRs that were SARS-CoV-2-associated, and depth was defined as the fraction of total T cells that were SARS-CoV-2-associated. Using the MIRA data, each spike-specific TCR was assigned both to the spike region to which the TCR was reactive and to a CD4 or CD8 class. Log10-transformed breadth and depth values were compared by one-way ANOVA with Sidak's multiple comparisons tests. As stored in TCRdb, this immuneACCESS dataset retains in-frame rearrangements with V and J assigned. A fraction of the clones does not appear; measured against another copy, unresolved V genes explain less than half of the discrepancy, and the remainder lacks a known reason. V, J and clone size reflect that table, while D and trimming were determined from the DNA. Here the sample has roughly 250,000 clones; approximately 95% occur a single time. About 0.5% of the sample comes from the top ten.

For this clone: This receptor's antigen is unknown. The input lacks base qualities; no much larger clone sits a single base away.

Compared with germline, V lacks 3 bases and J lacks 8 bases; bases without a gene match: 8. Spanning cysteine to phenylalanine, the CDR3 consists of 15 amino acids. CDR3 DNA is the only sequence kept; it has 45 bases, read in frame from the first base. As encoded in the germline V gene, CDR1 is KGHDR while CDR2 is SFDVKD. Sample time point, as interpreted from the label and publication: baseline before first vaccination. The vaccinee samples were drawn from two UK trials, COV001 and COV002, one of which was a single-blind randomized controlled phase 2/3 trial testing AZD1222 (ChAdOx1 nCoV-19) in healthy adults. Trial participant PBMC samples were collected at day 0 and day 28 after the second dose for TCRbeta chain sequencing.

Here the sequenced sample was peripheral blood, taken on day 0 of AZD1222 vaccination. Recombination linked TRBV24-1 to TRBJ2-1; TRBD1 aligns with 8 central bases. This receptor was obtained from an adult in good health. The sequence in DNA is TGTGCCACCAGTGATACGCAGGGGGCGAGCTATGAGCAGTTCTTC. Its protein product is CATSDTQGASYEQFF.